The table lists the clone carrying this T cell receptor beta chain with many counts. What it recognizes is unknown. This specimen comes from a study of T-cell memory formation after mild COVID-19. Study in general: TCR clusters mostly belonged to single donors.

TCRdb re-called the 5' RACE reads with MiXCR, one entry per CDR3 protein. The sample includes roughly 170,000 distinct CDR3 sequences, about 18% of them seen just once. Study findings and constraints: Second-wave clones with a day 37 peak had unconfirmed SARS-CoV-2 specificity. A second wave expanding day 15 to 37 was CD4+-biased; contracting clones were balanced. The appearance of some responding clones in pre-infection memory suggested that cross-reactive memory joined.

The material sequenced was PBMCs or a T cell subset sorted from them (not recorded which). The origin of this receptor is a man younger than 30 who had mild COVID-19 (a few samples of this study predate the infection). Cell type and time point are not known.

Here the CDR3 DNA reads TGCGCCAGCAGCCCCACAACACAGTCGAGCTCTGGAAACACCATATATTTT. Its translation: CASSPTTQSSSGNTIYF. The chain has TRBV5-1 and TRBJ1-3; D gene uncertain. V shed 4 bases and J shed 0 bases, with 17 bases lying between them. The CDR3 totals 17 residues. Germline CDR1 SGHRS, CDR2 YFSETQ.